The 9 T cell receptor beta chains reported below all come from one sample, sequenced in a study of T cells in Graves' hyperthyroidism and ophthalmopathy. Regions amplified from RNA transcripts were the TCR beta CDR3 regions. Carried out on the TCR CDR3, a first-round RT-PCR used the HTBI primer set. TCRdb recomputed calls from the multiplex PCR reads with MiXCR, one row per CDR3 protein. The sample contains around 620,000 distinct CDR3 sequences, approximately 15% of which appear only once. Sequencing used blood. The receptors were gathered from a woman aged 18-29 years with Graves' ophthalmopathy.

This clonotype was counted only a few times. In DNA form, the CDR3 reads TGCAGTGCTAGAGTTCTACAGGGCCAAAGCTCCTATAATTCACCCCTCCACTTT. Protein product: CSARVLQGQSSYNSPLHF. The rearrangement joins TRBV20-1 to TRBJ1-6; D might be TRBD1 (6 bases). The CDR3 runs 18 residues. The ends were cut back, 1 base at V and 0 bases at J, with 16 bases in the middle. CDR1 is DFQATT, CDR2 SNEGSKA, per germline (reference sequence).

There are many counts of this clonotype. CDR3 protein: CASSREGGGTEAFF. The CDR3 DNA follows: TGTGCCAGCAGCCGGGAGGGGGGGGGTACTGAAGCTTTCTTT. V gene TRBV13 combines with J gene TRBJ1-1; the D gene is possibly TRBD1 (6 bases). Germline V gene data show CDR1 as PRHDT and CDR2 as FYEKMQ (reference sequence). V was shortened by 5 bases and J by 5 bases, with 15 bases between the two germline ends. The CDR3 runs 14 residues.

This clonotype was seen at least ten times. The chain carries TRBV12-3 or TRBV12-4 and TRBJ1-2, with D uncertain. Trimming took 9 bases from V and 1 from J, leaving 6 bases between them. The length of the CDR3 is 11 residues. As DNA, the CDR3 is TGTGCCAGTTGGAGTAACTATGGCTACACCTTC. It yields the protein CASWSNYGYTF.

The table lists this clonotype with a few counts. This chain links TRBV27 with TRBJ2-7; a possible D gene is TRBD1 (6 bases). V gave up 5 bases and J gave up 0 bases, with 23 bases separating them. The germline gives CDR1 MNHEY, CDR2 SMNVEV (reference sequence). The CDR3 totals 18 residues. Here the CDR3 DNA reads TGTGCCAGCAGTCCTATCACCCCAGGGGCGGATTCCTCCTACGAGCAGTACTTC. This gives the protein CASSPITPGADSSYEQYF.

Many counts were recorded for this clonotype. The chain links TRBV7-6 to TRBJ2-5; 8 nucleotides match TRBD1. The V segment lost 4 bases and the J segment 2 bases; nucleotides outside the gene matches: 3. Germline V gene data show CDR1 as SGHVS and CDR2 as FNYEAQ. The CDR3 extends over 14 amino acids. CDR3 nucleotide sequence: TGTGCCAGCAGCTGGGGACAGGAACAAGAGACCCAGTACTTC. This translates into CASSWGQEQETQYF.

This clonotype was observed at least ten times. The V call is TRBV10-3, the J call TRBJ2-7, with 9 bases fitting TRBD1. Germline CDR1 is ENHRY and CDR2 is SYGVKD. The V gene end was trimmed by 6 bases and the J gene end by 5 bases; junction bases not matched to a gene: 8. This CDR3 spans 14 amino acids. CDR3 sequence: CAIRAGTGTHEQYF. CDR3 coding DNA: TGTGCCATCAGGGCCGGGACAGGGACCCACGAGCAGTACTTC.

This clonotype was recorded a few times. The chain recombines TRBV10-3 with TRBJ1-2, with 9 bases aligning to TRBD1. This CDR3 is built from 15 residues. V shed 4 bases, J shed 1 base, and the junction held 4 bases outside the gene matches. Germline values: CDR1 ENHRY, CDR2 SYGVKD. The CDR3 bases are TGTGCCATCAGTGGCCGGGACAGGGATAACTATGGCTACACCTTC. Translated: CAISGRDRDNYGYTF.

In this sample, this clonotype turned up many times. V usage is TRBV5-5 and J usage is TRBJ2-2, with a weak D call TRBD1 (6 bases). CDR1 and CDR2 (germline): SGHKS, YYEKEE (reference sequence). Trimming stripped 0 bases from V and 5 bases from J, with 11 bases between. The CDR3 extends over 15 amino acids. The DNA of the CDR3 is TGTGCCAGCAGCTTGGGTGCAGGGGTGACCGGGGAGCTGTTTTTT. Translation: CASSLGAGVTGELFF.

The chain recombines TRBV10-3 with TRBJ1-6, with a weak D call TRBD1 (6 bases). The CDR3 loop spans 16 amino acids. Deletions cut 0 bases from V and 10 bases from J, with 16 bases between. The germline CDR1 and CDR2 sequences are ENHRY and SYGVKD. CDR3 amino acids: CAISESGGEGRSPLHF. CDR3 DNA sequence: TGTGCCATCAGTGAGTCGGGGGGCGAAGGGAGGTCACCCCTCCACTTT.